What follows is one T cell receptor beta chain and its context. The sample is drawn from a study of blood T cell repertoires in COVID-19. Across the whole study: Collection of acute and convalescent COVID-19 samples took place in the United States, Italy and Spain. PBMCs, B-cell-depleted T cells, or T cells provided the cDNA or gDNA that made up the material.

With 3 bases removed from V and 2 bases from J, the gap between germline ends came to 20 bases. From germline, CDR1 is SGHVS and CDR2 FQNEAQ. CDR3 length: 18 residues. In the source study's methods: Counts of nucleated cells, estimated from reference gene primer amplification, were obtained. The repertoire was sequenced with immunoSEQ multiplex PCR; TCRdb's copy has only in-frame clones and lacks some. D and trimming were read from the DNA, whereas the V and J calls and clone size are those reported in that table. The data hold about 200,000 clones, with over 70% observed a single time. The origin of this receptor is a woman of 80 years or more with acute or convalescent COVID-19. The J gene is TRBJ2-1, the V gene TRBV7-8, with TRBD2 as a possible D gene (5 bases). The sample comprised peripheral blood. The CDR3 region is CASSFSPSGIAAYNEQFF. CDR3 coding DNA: TGTGCCAGCAGCTTTTCCCCTTCGGGGATCGCAGCCTACAATGAGCAGTTCTTC.